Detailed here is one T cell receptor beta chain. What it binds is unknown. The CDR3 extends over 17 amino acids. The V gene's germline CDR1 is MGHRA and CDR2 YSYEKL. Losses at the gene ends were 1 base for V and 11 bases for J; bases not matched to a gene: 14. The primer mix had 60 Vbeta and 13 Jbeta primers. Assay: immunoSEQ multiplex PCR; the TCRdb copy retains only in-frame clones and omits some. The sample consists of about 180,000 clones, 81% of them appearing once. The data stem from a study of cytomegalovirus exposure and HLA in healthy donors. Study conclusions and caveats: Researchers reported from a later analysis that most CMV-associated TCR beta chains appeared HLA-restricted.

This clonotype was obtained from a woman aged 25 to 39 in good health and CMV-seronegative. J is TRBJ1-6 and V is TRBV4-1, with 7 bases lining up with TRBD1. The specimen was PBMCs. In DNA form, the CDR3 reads TGCGCCAGCAGCCAAGTTTCCGGGACAGACCCCATTGCACCCCTCCACTTT. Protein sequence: CASSQVSGTDPIAPLHF.